This T cell receptor beta chain was identified in a study of shared clonotypes between healthy human individuals. On the study more broadly: Plates per donor: three CD4 naive, three CD4 memory, two CD8 naive, one CD8 memory. Overall study results and limits: Only blood was sampled, and tissue TCR repertoires likely differ from blood ones. Generation probability values for non-shared clonotypes were lower than those for clonotypes shared by all four donors.

The repertoire was sequenced with immunoSEQ multiplex PCR; TCRdb's copy has only in-frame clones and lacks some. The sample records some 2,400,000 clones, approximately 94% being singletons. The V gene lost 2 bases and the J gene lost 4 bases, with 8 bases spanning the gap. CDR3 length equals 13 residues. Per germline, CDR1 SNHLY and CDR2 FYNNEI. Points on this clone: The antigen is undetermined.

Sequencing was done on a sample of naive CD4+ T cells sorted from blood. The sample's subset: CD45RA+ positively selected. This chain links TRBV2 with TRBJ1-1; no firm D call. The TCR originated in a man between 18 and 29 years old in good health. CDR3 in amino acids: CASSEQQSTEAFF. The CDR3 DNA reads as TGTGCCAGCAGTGAACAGCAGTCCACTGAAGCTTTCTTT. Variable domain in full (rest from reference TRBV2 and TRBJ1-1): EPEVTQTPSHQVTQMGQEVILRCVPISNHLYFYWYRQILGQKVEFLVSFYNNEISEKSEIFDDQFSVERPDGSNFTLKIRSTKLEDSAMYFCASSEQQSTEAFFGQGTRLTVV.